This passage covers 6 T cell receptor beta chains from one sample sequenced in a study of T cells in narcolepsy. Clones were sequenced by immunoSEQ multiplex PCR, and TCRdb holds only the in-frame ones, with some missing. The repertoire holds about 25,000 clones, with around four fifths as singletons. Sequenced input: CD45RA- memory CD4+ T cells from PBMCs. The receptors come from a human donor with narcolepsy.

The chain employs TRBV10-1 and TRBJ2-3; no clear D gene. Germline V lookup: CDR1 WNHNN, CDR2 SYGVQD (reference sequence). V lost 0 bases and J lost 5, with 12 bases in between. The CDR3 covers 15 residues. CDR3: CASSESGGKGDTQYF. The CDR3 region has the DNA TGCGCCAGCAGTGAGTCGGGCGGAAAGGGAGATACGCAGTATTTT.

The V call is TRBV29-1, the J call TRBJ2-5; D tentatively fits TRBD1 or TRBD2 (7 bases each). Germline CDR1 reads SQVTM; CDR2 reads ANQGSEA. V was clipped by 4 bases and J by 4 bases, with 13 bases between them. This CDR3 is 13 amino acids long. The CDR3 loop is CSVGEGALETQYF. In nucleotides, the CDR3 is TGCAGCGTTGGGGAGGGGGCGTTAGAGACCCAGTACTTC.

The V and J genes are TRBV10-2 and TRBJ2-5, with 8 bases matching TRBD2. V was pared by 4 bases and J by 1 base, with 14 bases of the junction left unmatched. The germline gives CDR1 WSHSY, CDR2 SAAADI. The CDR3 spans 18 residues. The CDR3, as DNA: TGCGCCAGCAGTGGCGATAGCGGGGCCACGGGATTCCAAGAGACCCAGTACTTC. It encodes CASSGDSGATGFQETQYF.

This chain uses TRBV27 with TRBJ1-4; 7 nucleotides line up with TRBD1. Germline CDR1 MNHEY, CDR2 SMNVEV (reference sequence). Trimming at V came to 5 bases and at J to 10 bases, leaving 22 bases not matched to a gene. The CDR3 sequence is 18 residues long. The CDR3 sequence is CASSPLGRGQAETGKLFF. CDR3 sequence (DNA): TGTGCCAGCAGTCCCCTAGGGAGAGGACAGGCTGAGACAGGAAAACTGTTTTTT.

The chain couples TRBV2 to TRBJ2-7; D could derive from TRBD1 or TRBD2 (5 bases each). The length of the CDR3 is 13 residues. Trimming took off 4 bases at V and 6 bases at J, with 13 bases between the two ends. Germline V lookup: CDR1 SNHLY, CDR2 FYNNEI. CDR3 sequence: CASSVPGRFEQYF. CDR3 bases: TGTGCCAGCAGTGTGCCAGGGAGATTCGAGCAGTACTTC.

The chain recombines TRBV18 with TRBJ2-1; 10 nucleotides match TRBD1. V was clipped by 5 bases and J by 12 bases; unmatched bases: 7. Germline V lookup: CDR1 KGHSH, CDR2 LQKENI. The CDR3 contains 13 residues. In DNA form, the CDR3 reads TGTGCCAGCTCAGCGGGACAGGGGCTAATGCAGTTCTTC. Its translation: CASSAGQGLMQFF.